This is a list of T cell receptor beta chains from one sample in a study of OX40 agonist ivuxolimab in advanced cancers. Clones were read by immunoSEQ multiplex PCR, and TCRdb kept only the in-frame ones, dropping some. The sample carries around 66,000 clones, roughly 90% recorded once. The specimen was CD4+ or CD8+ T cells sorted from blood, collected in a trial of the OX40 agonist ivuxolimab. Receptors originate from an adult with an advanced solid tumor such as melanoma, head and neck, liver or kidney cancer. The CDR3 runs from the conserved cysteine through the conserved F or W. The order of the fields is CDR3 protein, CDR3 DNA, D gene, V gene, J gene, clone size. The D gene is left open where the match is weak. Some rows have no size entry. The others give once, few or many, or a class for an expanded clone.

CDR3 protein: CASRREPYNEQFF
CDR3 DNA: TGTGCCAGCAGGAGGGAGCCCTACAATGAGCAGTTCTTC
D gene: -
V gene: TRBV28
J gene: TRBJ2-1
clone size: -

CDR3 protein: CASSLSGGAEAFF
CDR3 DNA: TGTGCCAGCAGCTTATCGGGTGGCGCTGAAGCTTTCTTT
D gene: -
V gene: TRBV7-2
J gene: TRBJ1-1
clone size: -

CDR3 protein: CASSPGPANEKLFF
CDR3 DNA: TGTGCCAGCAGCCCCGGACCAGCTAATGAAAAACTGTTTTTT
D gene: -
V gene: TRBV7-7
J gene: TRBJ1-4
clone size: -

CDR3 protein: CASSPKSGNPYEQYF
CDR3 DNA: TGTGCCAGCAGCCCCAAGTCAGGGAACCCCTACGAGCAGTACTTC
D gene: -
V gene: TRBV9
J gene: TRBJ2-7
clone size: -

CDR3 protein: CASSYRVPDFPLHF
CDR3 DNA: TGTGCCAGCAGTTACCGGGTCCCCGACTTTCCCCTCCACTTT
D gene: -
V gene: TRBV6-5
J gene: TRBJ1-6
clone size: -

CDR3 protein: CASSQASGNTIYF
CDR3 DNA: TGTGCCAGCAGTCAGGCGTCTGGAAACACCATATATTTT
D gene: -
V gene: TRBV6-5
J gene: TRBJ1-3
clone size: -

CDR3 protein: CAGQTAEAFF
CDR3 DNA: TGTGCCGGCCAGACAGCTGAAGCTTTCTTT
D gene: -
V gene: TRBV2
J gene: TRBJ1-1
clone size: -

CDR3 protein: CASSLDGRGEQYF
CDR3 DNA: TGTGCCAGCAGCTTGGACGGCAGGGGCGAGCAGTACTTC
D gene: -
V gene: TRBV5-5
J gene: TRBJ2-7
clone size: -

CDR3 protein: CASSQDEALGTDTQYF
CDR3 DNA: TGCGCCAGCAGCCAAGATGAAGCCCTGGGGACAGATACGCAGTATTTT
D gene: -
V gene: TRBV4-1
J gene: TRBJ2-3
clone size: -

CDR3 protein: CATSTGGTEAFF
CDR3 DNA: TGTGCCACATCTACGGGGGGCACTGAAGCTTTCTTT
D gene: -
V gene: TRBV19
J gene: TRBJ1-1
clone size: once

CDR3 protein: CATSHLAGGQETQYF
CDR3 DNA: TGTGCCACCAGTCATCTAGCGGGTGGCCAAGAGACCCAGTACTTC
D gene: TRBD2
V gene: TRBV15
J gene: TRBJ2-5
clone size: -

CDR3 protein: CASSPTGGTNEKLFF
CDR3 DNA: TGTGCCAGCAGCCCGACAGGGGGTACTAATGAAAAACTGTTTTTT
D gene: TRBD1
V gene: TRBV7-9
J gene: TRBJ1-4
clone size: once

CDR3 protein: CASSLAGRVYEQYF
CDR3 DNA: TGTGCCAGCAGCTTAGCGGGCAGGGTCTACGAGCAGTACTTC
D gene: -
V gene: TRBV7-6
J gene: TRBJ2-7
clone size: -

CDR3 protein: CASSSTDPREAFF
CDR3 DNA: TGTGCCAGCAGTTCCACCGACCCAAGAGAAGCTTTCTTT
D gene: -
V gene: TRBV27
J gene: TRBJ1-1
clone size: -

CDR3 protein: CASSEVAGEENEQFF
CDR3 DNA: TGTGCCAGCAGCGAAGTAGCGGGGGAGGAGAATGAGCAGTTCTTC
D gene: TRBD2
V gene: TRBV13
J gene: TRBJ2-1
clone size: -

CDR3 protein: CASSFRQLNTEAFF
CDR3 DNA: TGCGCCAGCAGCTTTAGACAGCTGAACACTGAAGCTTTCTTT
D gene: -
V gene: TRBV5-1
J gene: TRBJ1-1
clone size: -

CDR3 protein: CASSPHGTGSGEQYF
CDR3 DNA: TGTGCCAGCAGCCCACACGGGACAGGGAGTGGCGAGCAGTACTTC
D gene: TRBD1
V gene: TRBV7-9
J gene: TRBJ2-7
clone size: -

CDR3 protein: CASSFELVPLGRDHTDTQYF
CDR3 DNA: TGCGCCAGCAGCTTTGAGTTAGTACCCTTGGGGAGGGACCACACAGATACGCAGTATTTT
D gene: TRBD2
V gene: TRBV5-1
J gene: TRBJ2-3
clone size: -

CDR3 protein: CASSLGTGAYEQYF
CDR3 DNA: TGTGCCAGCAGCTTAGGGACAGGGGCCTACGAGCAGTACTTC
D gene: TRBD1
V gene: TRBV5-6
J gene: TRBJ2-7
clone size: -

CDR3 protein: CASSQETLGDRGLETQYF
CDR3 DNA: TGTGCCAGCAGCCAAGAGACCCTAGGGGACAGGGGTTTGGAGACCCAGTACTTC
D gene: TRBD1
V gene: TRBV4-2
J gene: TRBJ2-5
clone size: -

CDR3 protein: CASSSGKIRDFTETQYF
CDR3 DNA: TGCGCCAGCAGCTCCGGAAAGATCAGGGATTTTACGGAGACCCAGTACTTC
D gene: -
V gene: TRBV4-1
J gene: TRBJ2-5
clone size: -

CDR3 protein: CASSVLTGMTYEQYF
CDR3 DNA: TGTGCCAGCAGCGTCCTGACAGGGATGACCTACGAGCAGTACTTC
D gene: TRBD1
V gene: TRBV9
J gene: TRBJ2-7
clone size: once

CDR3 protein: CASSLRGAGQGGHEQYF
CDR3 DNA: TGTGCCAGCAGCTTAAGGGGAGCGGGACAGGGGGGCCACGAGCAGTACTTC
D gene: TRBD1
V gene: TRBV13
J gene: TRBJ2-7
clone size: -

CDR3 protein: CASSKEGQGESDTQYF
CDR3 DNA: TGTGCCAGCAGCAAAGAGGGACAGGGGGAGTCAGATACGCAGTATTTT
D gene: -
V gene: TRBV21-1
J gene: TRBJ2-3
clone size: -

CDR3 protein: CSDGQPNTEAFF
CDR3 DNA: TGCAGCGACGGACAACCCAACACTGAAGCTTTCTTT
D gene: -
V gene: TRBV29-1
J gene: TRBJ1-1
clone size: once

CDR3 protein: CASSLFGGGSYEQYF
CDR3 DNA: TGTGCCAGCAGTTTATTCGGCGGGGGGTCCTACGAGCAGTACTTC
D gene: TRBD2
V gene: TRBV27
J gene: TRBJ2-7
clone size: -

CDR3 protein: CASSLWLEQYF
CDR3 DNA: TGTGCCAGCAGTTTATGGCTAGAGCAGTACTTC
D gene: -
V gene: TRBV28
J gene: TRBJ2-7
clone size: -

CDR3 protein: CASSFGTNEKLFF
CDR3 DNA: TGTGCCAGCAGCTTTGGGACTAATGAAAAACTGTTTTTT
D gene: -
V gene: TRBV5-4
J gene: TRBJ1-4
clone size: -

CDR3 protein: CSVPGTSGNTIYF
CDR3 DNA: TGCAGCGTTCCGGGGACGTCCGGAAACACCATATATTTT
D gene: -
V gene: TRBV29-1
J gene: TRBJ1-3
clone size: -

CDR3 protein: CASSPGDRGGETQYF
CDR3 DNA: TGTGCCAGCAGTCCCGGGGACAGGGGAGGGGAGACCCAGTACTTC
D gene: TRBD1
V gene: TRBV27
J gene: TRBJ2-5
clone size: -

CDR3 protein: CASSAPLNPNTEAFF
CDR3 DNA: TGTGCCAGCAGTGCACCCCTTAATCCGAACACTGAAGCTTTCTTT
D gene: -
V gene: TRBV6-1
J gene: TRBJ1-1
clone size: -

CDR3 protein: CASSSRDEGYGYTF
CDR3 DNA: TGTGCCAGCAGCTCCAGGGATGAGGGCTATGGCTACACCTTC
D gene: -
V gene: TRBV7-9
J gene: TRBJ1-2
clone size: once

CDR3 protein: CASSQVPSARIQETQYF
CDR3 DNA: TGCGCCAGCAGCCAAGTCCCCTCTGCGCGGATCCAAGAGACCCAGTACTTC
D gene: -
V gene: TRBV4-1
J gene: TRBJ2-5
clone size: -

CDR3 protein: CASSFWGFGNQPQHF
CDR3 DNA: TGTGCCAGCAGCTTTTGGGGGTTCGGCAATCAGCCCCAGCATTTT
D gene: -
V gene: TRBV7-8
J gene: TRBJ1-5
clone size: -

CDR3 protein: CASSPRPGGNEKLFF
CDR3 DNA: TGTGCCAGCAGCCCCCGCCCGGGGGGTAATGAAAAACTGTTTTTT
D gene: -
V gene: TRBV5-6
J gene: TRBJ1-4
clone size: -

CDR3 protein: CASSLWNTEAFF
CDR3 DNA: TGTGCCAGCTCTCTTTGGAACACTGAAGCTTTCTTT
D gene: -
V gene: TRBV6-1
J gene: TRBJ1-1
clone size: -

CDR3 protein: CASSVGTEGARETQYF
CDR3 DNA: TGTGCCAGCAGTGTCGGTACTGAGGGGGCGCGGGAGACCCAGTACTTC
D gene: TRBD1
V gene: TRBV2
J gene: TRBJ2-5
clone size: -

CDR3 protein: CASSARTSGDYEQYF
CDR3 DNA: TGTGCCAGTAGCGCCCGGACTAGCGGCGACTACGAGCAGTACTTC
D gene: TRBD2
V gene: TRBV19
J gene: TRBJ2-7
clone size: -

CDR3 protein: CASSTQGTQFF
CDR3 DNA: TGCGCCAGCAGTACCCAGGGGACGCAGTTCTTC
D gene: -
V gene: TRBV10-2
J gene: TRBJ2-1
clone size: -

CDR3 protein: CASSLYGVDIYEQYF
CDR3 DNA: TGTGCCAGCAGTTTATACGGGGTAGACATCTACGAGCAGTACTTC
D gene: -
V gene: TRBV27
J gene: TRBJ2-7
clone size: -

CDR3 protein: CASSLDFTYEQYF
CDR3 DNA: TGTGCCAGCAGTTTGGACTTCACCTACGAGCAGTACTTC
D gene: -
V gene: TRBV27
J gene: TRBJ2-7
clone size: -

CDR3 protein: CASKDLQGEGAFF
CDR3 DNA: TGTGCCAGCAAAGATTTACAGGGCGAGGGAGCTTTCTTT
D gene: -
V gene: TRBV2
J gene: TRBJ1-1
clone size: -

CDR3 protein: CASSASQGPYEQYF
CDR3 DNA: TGTGCCAGCAGCGCCTCCCAGGGCCCCTACGAGCAGTACTTC
D gene: -
V gene: TRBV9
J gene: TRBJ2-7
clone size: -

CDR3 protein: CASSPREGAVNEQFF
CDR3 DNA: TGTGCCAGCAGCCCACGGGAGGGGGCAGTCAATGAGCAGTTCTTC
D gene: -
V gene: TRBV7-9
J gene: TRBJ2-1
clone size: -

CDR3 protein: CASSTGTSGGTDTQYF
CDR3 DNA: TGTGCCAGCAGTACTGGGACTAGCGGGGGCACAGATACGCAGTATTTT
D gene: TRBD2
V gene: TRBV28
J gene: TRBJ2-3
clone size: -

CDR3 protein: CASSLFPIPQSYNEQFF
CDR3 DNA: TGTGCCAGCAGCTTATTCCCCATTCCTCAGTCCTACAATGAGCAGTTCTTC
D gene: -
V gene: TRBV7-9
J gene: TRBJ2-1
clone size: -

CDR3 protein: CASQDEQGAHSYGYTF
CDR3 DNA: TGTGCCAGTCAGGATGAACAGGGGGCGCATAGCTATGGCTACACCTTC
D gene: TRBD1
V gene: TRBV19
J gene: TRBJ1-2
clone size: -

CDR3 protein: CASSSDISGTGREQYF
CDR3 DNA: TGTGCCAGCAGCTCAGATATTTCCGGGACAGGGCGCGAGCAGTACTTC
D gene: TRBD1
V gene: TRBV7-9
J gene: TRBJ2-7
clone size: -

CDR3 protein: CASSLSASGVLDEQFF
CDR3 DNA: TGTGCCAGCAGTTTATCGGCCAGCGGGGTTTTGGATGAGCAGTTCTTC
D gene: TRBD2
V gene: TRBV27
J gene: TRBJ2-1
clone size: -

CDR3 protein: CASSSTGGVYEQYF
CDR3 DNA: TGCGCCAGCAGCTCGACAGGAGGCGTCTACGAGCAGTACTTC
D gene: -
V gene: TRBV5-1
J gene: TRBJ2-7
clone size: -

CDR3 protein: CASSHLGFDSYNEQFF
CDR3 DNA: TGCGCCAGCAGCCATCTGGGTTTTGACAGCTACAATGAGCAGTTCTTC
D gene: -
V gene: TRBV4-1
J gene: TRBJ2-1
clone size: -

CDR3 protein: CAWSDVVYGYTF
CDR3 DNA: TGTGCCTGGAGTGACGTAGTCTATGGCTACACCTTC
D gene: -
V gene: TRBV30
J gene: TRBJ1-2
clone size: -

CDR3 protein: CASSLDDEANEKLFF
CDR3 DNA: TGTGCCAGCAGCTTAGATGACGAAGCTAATGAAAAACTGTTTTTT
D gene: -
V gene: TRBV11-2
J gene: TRBJ1-4
clone size: -